This T cell receptor beta chain derives from a study of cytomegalovirus exposure and HLA in healthy donors (dated by TCRdb to about 2017). Regarding the study in general: According to an earlier analysis of a few hundred of the donors, about 170 million T cells yielded some 110 million unique TCR beta sequences and about 300 Gb of sequence data. An early release that covered approximately 600 HLA-typed donors contained around 300 gigabases of sequencing data and 85 million to 100 million unique TCR sequences. Of the approximately 400 genotyped donors, approximately 83% fell in the genetic ancestry cluster associated with self-reported Caucasian donors. The study was designed to test whether signatures of past pathogen exposure could be identified by cataloging public T cell receptors. The study used immunosequencing to profile the T cell repertoires of more than 650 subjects and linked those repertoires to cytomegalovirus serostatus. In addition to the first cohort of roughly 670 subjects, a separate validation cohort of 120 different subjects was used. The study combined high-throughput TCR immunosequencing, statistical association of individual TCRs with disease status, and machine learning to predict cytomegalovirus infection status. In a later analysis, previously published TCR beta repertoires from hundreds of donors were re-analyzed and high-resolution HLA genotyping was added so that TCR occurrence patterns could be studied. In the later analysis, no new phenotypic data were used to find candidate immune exposures; instead, reliance was placed on TCR beta sequences and their occurrence across donors. In an earlier analysis of roughly 600 of the donors, high-throughput TCR beta sequencing was used to judge whether each TCR beta V gene segment behaved as functional or pseudogenic. Donor age, sex, ethnicity and CMV serostatus were compiled alongside the repertoire data. A later genetic analysis took genome-wide SNP genotypes for about three fifths of the 666 donors and used that subset as a discovery cohort. All discovery cohort repertoires had been generated on a single sequencing platform. HLA typing included class I and class II loci at four-digit resolution. The number of typed donors differed by locus: roughly 620-630 for A, B, C, DRB1 and DQB1; some 500 for DQA1; roughly 600 for DPA1; and roughly 490 for DPB1. Roughly five DR-DQ haplotypes were handled as single units for association and clustering, since linkage in the cohort was strong. On average, around 240,000 unique TCR beta nucleotide sequences were sequenced per donor among several hundred genotyped donors of the cohort, with roughly 18% of those sequences being non-productive. Broad study findings and their caveats: The study gave a list of around 170 TCR beta chains associated with cytomegalovirus. According to a later analysis, parvovirus B19, influenza, CMV and Epstein-Barr virus appeared linked to several top co-occurrence clusters. Most TCR sequences were seen in very few donors, while some public TCRs were found in many individuals. Presence/absence analyses assumed roughly uniform sequencing depth across donors, an assumption that may not hold. Strong co-occurrence of HLA alleles, especially DR and DQ, made assigning TCR associations to individual alleles difficult. In vitro tests confirmed that a few of the cytomegalovirus-associated TCR beta chains recognize cytomegalovirus antigens. The only immune exposure information available for the cohort was CMV serostatus. In this cohort, only TCR beta chains were sequenced, and detectable features were limited by the absence of alpha or paired-chain data. The classifier was reported to diagnose cytomegalovirus status with high specificity and sensitivity in both the original cohort and the validation cohort. Because counts were too low, more than 15 rarely observed V segments, including chromosome 9 orphons, were left out of the earlier analysis of some 600 of the donors. In a later analysis, HLA-associated TCR beta chains showed more clonal expansion and lower generation probabilities than non-associated chains that were equally common. In a later genetic analysis, fewer N-insertions in productive TCRs were reported among donors in an Asian-associated ancestry cluster than the approximately 670-donor mean. Some IMGT-functional V segments, including TRBV6-2 and TRBV6-3, could not be distinguished by the 87-base-pair reads and were therefore excluded. At a false discovery rate of 0.05, a later analysis linked around 17,000 TCR beta sequences to specific HLA alleles. In an earlier analysis of 500 to 650 of the donors, most TCR beta V segments appeared in productive rearrangements about 87% or about 30% of the time, broadly matching IMGT annotations. In a later analysis, TCR association rates were found to vary across HLA loci, with the most associated TCRs seen for DRB1 alleles and the fewest for HLA-C alleles. It was suggested by the authors that the approach could potentially be generalized to other disease states and immunological phenotypes. A cluster of highly shared sequence variants was judged likely to be a technical artifact of the sequencing pipeline. Because HLA typing was unavailable for some donors at each locus, only the typed subset was used in association tests. In a later analysis, most CMV-associated TCR beta chains were found to appear HLA-restricted, with HLA associations seemingly driven largely by CMV exposure. A later genetic analysis associated a missense DCLRE1C variant with V-gene and J-gene trimming of TCR beta chains, and an independent cohort replicated the association. Linkage disequilibrium might explain the correlated functional status among segregating V segments, but an unknown experimental factor could not be ruled out. A further reported finding was that TCR beta sequences accurately predicted the HLA-A and HLA-B alleles for most subjects in the first cohort.

Concerning this clone: Its recognized antigen is unknown. Per-base qualities were not stored, and no clone one base away is much larger.

The cohort comprised some 680 healthy bone marrow donors. At the time of sampling, every cohort member was nominally healthy, though immune exposures that went unrecorded were likely present. The donor was CMV seronegative and belonged to the group of 350 or so seronegative cohort members. A peripheral blood sample was provided by each donor, and peripheral blood mononuclear cells were used for TCR beta sequencing. Genomic DNA was extracted from the blood cell samples with the Qiagen DNeasy Blood Extraction Kit. Receptor amplification or capture employed the immunoSEQ multiplex PCR assay. A mixture of 60 forward primers for TCR Vbeta segments and 13 reverse primers for TCR Jbeta segments was used in the multiplex PCR. The CDR3 region of rearranged TCR beta genes was amplified from genomic DNA with a multiplex PCR assay. Amplified TCR beta libraries were sequenced as 87-base-pair reads on the Illumina HiSeq System. The study's processing was this. Across the 600 to 700 repertoires, a later analysis counted roughly 84 million unique TCR beta chains, some 11 million of which were shared by at least two donors. Raw reads were error-corrected and collapsed into unique sequences by a nearest-neighbor algorithm in which closely related sequences were merged to remove PCR and sequencing errors. CDR3 sequences were aligned to IMGT reference sequences to assign V, D and J gene segments. For a sequence to be retained, a match of at least six nucleotides to both a V gene segment and a J gene segment was required. A rearrangement counted as productive if the CDR3 had no stop codons and remained in frame with V and J, and every other rearrangement counted as non-productive. CDR3 was defined according to IMGT convention as the region running from the second conserved V-encoded cysteine to the conserved J-encoded phenylalanine. In an earlier analysis of 587 of the donors, sequences lacking an unambiguous match to a single V gene segment were excluded. In an earlier analysis of 587 of the donors, V segments were called functional above 56.7% productive rearrangements and were called segregating when the between-donor standard deviation exceeded 5%. A statistical classification framework was built to diagnose cytomegalovirus status from the catalog of TCR beta chain sequences. In a later analysis, V and J genes were assigned by comparing TCR nucleotide sequences against IMGT/GENE-DB human TR gene sequences. The TCRdist pipeline was used in a later analysis to assign CDR3 sequences and most-parsimonious VDJ recombination scenarios. In a later analysis, every TCR beta chain was defined by the combination of its CDR3 amino acid sequence and its V-gene family, and reads without a unique V-gene family were dropped. In a later analysis, 500 to 700 highly shared, low-generation-probability nucleotide sequences were removed to address suspected cross-contamination and a sequencing artifact. In a later analysis, a clonal expansion index was calculated for each public chain from normalized within-repertoire ranks of inferred template counts. A later analysis computed generation probabilities with a VDJ recombination model fitted to out-of-frame rearrangements, and checked the results against IGoR. In a later analysis, hypergeometric tests were used to score TCR-TCR, TCR-HLA and TCR-CMV co-occurrence, with a repertoire-size bias correction applied to TCR pairs. To estimate false discovery rates, a later analysis permuted the HLA or CMV assignments 20 times. In a later analysis, co-occurring TCRs were grouped using DBSCAN, and TCRdist sequence similarity was added for clustering within HLA-allele-positive subsets. For co-occurrence clustering, repertoires with fewer than 30,000 or more than 120,000 public chains were excluded, along with roughly 5 repertoires with anomalous nucleotide sharing. In TCRdb, the immuneACCESS table is reduced to in-frame sequences with V and J assigned. These tables do not hold every clone; where another copy was compared, an unresolved V gene accounts for under half, and the others remain unexplained. For V, J and clone size, that table is used; D and trimming come from the DNA. The sample data list roughly 150,000 clones, and 70% to 85% of these were observed just once. The ten most abundant clones make up about 3.7% of the sample.

The CDR3 contains 17 residues, cysteine and phenylalanine counted. CDR3 DNA only is kept here, 51 bases in frame from base 1. V loses 2 bases at its end and J loses 0 bases; junction bases beyond the gene matches: 8. The germline V gene (reference sequence) specifies MNHEY as CDR1 and SMNVEV as CDR2. Sequenced material: PBMCs. The sequence derives from a male donor in good health and CMV-seronegative. Recombination joined TRBV27 with TRBJ2-7; TRBD1 lines up with 9 middle nucleotides. For the CDR3, the sequence is CASSLRGGQGPSYEQYF. Here is the DNA: TGTGCCAGCAGTTTACGGGGAGGACAGGGGCCCTCCTACGAGCAGTACTTC.